This T cell receptor beta chain was retrieved from a study of T-cell reconstitution after alpha-beta-depleted transplantation in children. Whole-study results and caveats: Surviving recipient T cells and thymic progenitors underlay high day-60 TCRbeta diversity in some patients. The main origin of T-cell counts and diversity one year after transplant was newly produced T cells. Expanded graft clones numbering several hundred reportedly gave rise to alpha-beta T cells about two months after transplant.

V was pared by 0 bases and J by 2 bases, with 8 bases between. Germline V gene data show CDR1 as SGHRS and CDR2 as YFSETQ. The CDR3 length is 14 residues. This sample's TCRbeta library carried unique molecular identifier barcodes. TCRdb fed the PCR reads into MiXCR, producing one record per CDR3 protein. Here the sample spans approximately 1,000,000 distinct CDR3 sequences, about 30% being singletons. Of note for this clonotype: The antigen is not known.

This TCR came from a boy younger than two who had a stem cell transplant for SCID, so the T cells may come from the graft donor. Sequencing used PBMCs, mostly from graft donor cells, obtained 360 days after TCRalphabeta/CD19-depleted stem cell transplant. This chain connects TRBV5-1 to TRBJ2-5; perhaps TRBD1 as D (5 bases). CDR3 DNA: TGCGCCAGCAGCTTGGCGACAGTTCAAGAGACCCAGTACTTC. It yields the protein CASSLATVQETQYF.